This record covers a single TCR beta chain. Its antigen is undetermined. The TCRbeta library incorporated unique molecular identifiers. TCRdb itself ran the PCR reads through MiXCR, one entry per CDR3 protein. The sample holds approximately 130,000 distinct CDR3 sequences, about 9.6% seen once. The sample is drawn from a study of T-cell reconstitution after alpha-beta-depleted transplantation in children. General study findings and limits: It was newly produced T cells that mostly accounted for T-cell counts and diversity one year after transplant. Several hundred expanded graft clones reportedly were the source of alpha-beta T cells about two months after transplant. Some patients owed their high day-60 TCRbeta diversity to surviving recipient T cells and thymic progenitors.

This sequence originates from a girl under three years old who had a stem cell transplant for combined immunodeficiency, so the T cells may come from the graft donor. The sequencing used PBMCs, mostly from graft donor cells, collected 180 days after TCRalphabeta/CD19-depleted stem cell transplant.

The DNA of the CDR3 is TGTGCCAGCAGCTTAGCACCTAGCGGGTCGCAAGAGACCCAGTACTTC. Encoded protein: CASSLAPSGSQETQYF. The gene calls are TRBV7-2 and TRBJ2-5; 8 bases align to TRBD2. Trimming at V came to 0 bases and at J to 2 bases, leaving 5 bases not matched to a gene. Germline values: CDR1 SGHTA, CDR2 FQGNSA. The length of the CDR3 is 16 residues.